These 20 T cell receptor beta chains came from one sample sequenced in a study of human CD8 memory T cell subsets. Researchers made TCR beta libraries via UMI-labeled 5' RACE. Reprocessing the 5' RACE reads, TCRdb reports a single entry for every CDR3 protein and omits DNA. The table lists some 10,000 distinct CDR3 sequences. TPEX denoted exhausted-like, CCR7+ PD-1+ TIGIT+ early memory CD8+ T cells. Sequencing was done on a sample of CD8+ T cells from PBMCs. These receptors originate from a human donor in good health.

The chain links TRBV4-1 to TRBJ1-5. The germline gives CDR1 MGHRA, CDR2 YSYEKL. The CDR3 sequence is 14 residues long. The CDR3 is CASSQDLVTNIQHF.

The gene calls are TRBV7-9 and TRBJ2-3; the TCRdb call, TRBD1, lacks DNA for checking. Germline CDR1 is SEHNR and CDR2 is FQNEAQ (reference sequence). The CDR3 sequence is 13 residues long. This chain's CDR3 is CASTPRVADTQYF.

The chain couples TRBV20-1 to TRBJ2-1; with no DNA, the TCRdb D assignment of TRBD2 cannot be verified. In germline, CDR1 is DFQATT, CDR2 SNEGSKA (reference sequence). The CDR3 loop spans 15 amino acids. The CDR3 reads CSARDLYSGSNEQFF.

Frequency places this clonotype as medium-sized (0.01 to 0.1%). The CDR3 loop is CSARDAGTGNTEAFF. This chain links TRBV20-1 with TRBJ1-1; no DNA is available, so the TRBD1 call from TCRdb remains unchecked. The CDR3 runs 15 residues. Germline V lookup: CDR1 DFQATT, CDR2 SNEGSKA (reference sequence).

The V and J genes are TRBV23-1 and TRBJ1-5. TRBV23-1 is classed as an ORF, of uncertain function. The CDR3 length is 17 residues. CDR3 protein: CASSQRGGLHIEQPQHF.

The chain employs TRBV28 and TRBJ1-4. Germline CDR1 and CDR2: MDHEN and SYDVKM. The CDR3 is made up of 20 amino acids. This chain's CDR3 is CASSSATVLPHLATNEKLFF.

This chain uses TRBV27 with TRBJ2-1; TCRdb gives TRBD1 as the D gene, but with no DNA this cannot be confirmed. Germline values: CDR1 MNHEY, CDR2 SMNVEV (reference sequence). The CDR3 loop spans 13 amino acids. This chain's CDR3 is CASSLPGLNEQFF.

CDR3 sequence: CASSAETSGGTYEQYF. The chain uses TRBV7-8 and TRBJ2-7; TCRdb's D call, TRBD2, is unchecked because there is no DNA. The CDR3 loop spans 16 amino acids. Per the germline V gene, CDR1 is SGHVS and CDR2 is FQNEAQ.

The chain has TRBV29-1 and TRBJ1-2. The CDR3 is 14 amino acids. Germline V gives CDR1 SQVTM, CDR2 ANQGSEA. CDR3 residues: CSVSLETERYGYTF.

The rearrangement joins TRBV27 to TRBJ2-2; the TCRdb D gene call, TRBD1, has no DNA to confirm it. Germline V lookup: CDR1 MNHEY, CDR2 SMNVEV (reference sequence). CDR3 length: 15 residues. The CDR3 region is CASSLIQGIVGELFF.

The chain employs TRBV20-1 and TRBJ2-7; there is no DNA to check the TCRdb D call of TRBD1. Germline CDR1 DFQATT, CDR2 SNEGSKA (reference sequence). The CDR3 spans 13 residues. Here the CDR3 reads CSARGESPYEQYF.

V and J are TRBV5-1 and TRBJ2-3; TCRdb gives TRBD2 as the D gene, but with no DNA this cannot be confirmed. Germline values: CDR1 SGHRS, CDR2 YFSETQ. This CDR3 has 16 residues. The CDR3 sequence: CASSSFSVRATDTQYF.

The chain employs TRBV7-2 and TRBJ2-2; no DNA is available, so the TRBD2 call from TCRdb remains unchecked. Germline lookup yields CDR1 SGHTA and CDR2 FQGNSA. The CDR3 sequence is 17 residues long. This CDR3 is CASSMGTSGPNTGELFF.

This clonotype is deemed medium-sized (0.01 to 0.1%) by its frequency. CDR3: CASRPSVANEQFF. The chain carries TRBV12-3 or TRBV12-4 and TRBJ2-1; TCRdb selects TRBD2, and the lack of DNA leaves this call unchecked. CDR3 size: 13 residues.

The chain combines TRBV6-6 with TRBJ2-5; without DNA, the TCRdb call of TRBD1 cannot be checked. The CDR3 is made up of 16 amino acids. Per the germline V gene, CDR1 is MNHNY and CDR2 is SVGAGI (reference sequence). The CDR3 loop is CASSYSIGTSQETQYF.

CDR3 in amino acids: CSARAITGRSYEQYF. V usage is TRBV20-1 and J usage is TRBJ2-7. The CDR3 covers 15 residues. Germline V CDR1 and CDR2: DFQATT, SNEGSKA (reference sequence).

According to its frequency, this clonotype is medium-sized (0.01 to 0.1%). V and J are TRBV7-9 and TRBJ1-1. CDR1 and CDR2 (germline): SEHNR, FQNEAQ (reference sequence). The CDR3 is made up of 14 amino acids. CDR3 loop: CASSLGGLSTEAFF.

The chain couples TRBV5-1 to TRBJ2-6; TCRdb gives TRBD1 as the D gene, but with no DNA this cannot be confirmed. The CDR3 has 15 residues. Per germline, CDR1 SGHRS and CDR2 YFSETQ. The CDR3 loop reads CASSPAGAGANVLTF.

The chain uses TRBV27 and TRBJ2-1; TCRdb picks TRBD1, but there is no DNA to check that call. Per the germline V gene, CDR1 is MNHEY and CDR2 is SMNVEV (reference sequence). The CDR3 length is 13 residues. The CDR3 sequence is CASSWGNNNEQFF.

The V and J genes are TRBV5-4 and TRBJ2-2. This CDR3 spans 16 amino acids. Germline V lookup: CDR1 SGHNT, CDR2 YYREEE (reference sequence). The CDR3 sequence is CASTDSYGSNTGELFF.